These 30 T cell receptor beta chains were all obtained from the same sample, sequenced in a study of T cells after yellow fever vaccination. TCRdb called the 5' RACE reads again in MiXCR, with one record for every CDR3 protein. Here the sample spans more than 450,000 distinct CDR3 sequences, about a fifth being singletons. The sample was PBMCs, taken around 3 weeks after the first yellow fever vaccination. These receptors originate from a man between 18 and 35 years old who received the YFV17D yellow fever vaccine.

There are a few counts of this clonotype. This chain uses TRBV27 with TRBJ2-3, with 9 bases identical to TRBD2. V lost 7 bases to trimming and J lost 5 bases; unmatched junction nucleotides: 16. The CDR3 sequence is 17 residues long. The germline V gene encodes CDR1 MNHEY and CDR2 SMNVEV (reference sequence). The CDR3 DNA sequence: TGTGCCAGCACTACCGTACTAGCGGGCGGGCCCGGAGATACGCAGTATTTT. Protein: CASTTVLAGGPGDTQYF.

This clonotype was observed a few times. V usage is TRBV20-1 and J usage is TRBJ1-5; D unclear. The CDR3 is made up of 12 amino acids. Germline-derived CDR1 and CDR2 are DFQATT and SNEGSKA (reference sequence). Trimming left V 3 bases short and J 10 bases short, with 13 bases between. CDR3 sequence: CSARTSAGPQHF. The CDR3 nucleotides read TGCAGTGCTAGGACTTCGGCTGGCCCCCAGCATTTT.

V and J are TRBV20-1 and TRBJ1-1; tentatively, D is TRBD1 (6 bases). Germline V lookup: CDR1 DFQATT, CDR2 SNEGSKA (reference sequence). V lost 6 bases to trimming and J lost 12 bases, with 14 bases between them. CDR3 size: 10 residues. The CDR3 DNA follows: TGCAGTGCCGGAGCAGGGGATCCTTTCTTT. Translation gives CSAGAGDPFF.

This clonotype showed up just a few times. This chain joins TRBV9 and TRBJ2-5; 9 nucleotides match TRBD1. The ends lost 3 bases at V and 4 bases at J; junction bases unmatched: 7. The germline V gene has CDR1 SGDLS and CDR2 YYNGEE. The CDR3 is 15 residues long. The CDR3 DNA sequence: TGTGCCAGCAGCGCATGGGACAGGGCTACAGAGACCCAGTACTTC. Translated: CASSAWDRATETQYF.

This clonotype was seen repeatedly, ten times or more. V usage is TRBV15 and J usage is TRBJ2-7; unclear D gene. This CDR3 is 14 amino acids long. The ends were cut back, 1 base at V and 3 bases at J, with 10 bases in the middle. CDR1 and CDR2 (germline): LNHNV, YYDKDF (reference sequence). The CDR3 here is CATSRGQRLYEQYF. The CDR3 DNA sequence: TGTGCCACCAGCAGAGGCCAGAGACTCTACGAGCAGTACTTC.

In this sample, this clonotype turned up a few times. V is TRBV4-3 and J is TRBJ2-2; 8 bases are a match to TRBD1. Germline loops: CDR1 LGHNA, CDR2 YSLEER. The length of the CDR3 is 15 residues. With 3 bases clipped from V and 3 bases from J, the junction kept 3 bases outside the gene matches. Here the CDR3 reads CASSHPGQDTGELFF. As DNA, the CDR3 is TGCGCCAGCAGCCACCCGGGACAGGACACCGGGGAGCTGTTTTTT.

This clonotype was observed a handful of times. The CDR3 nucleotides read TGCGCCAGCACTGACCGTTTAGAATCACCCCTCCACTTT. Its translation is CASTDRLESPLHF. V gene TRBV5-1 combines with J gene TRBJ1-6; D uncertain. Germline V gives CDR1 SGHRS, CDR2 YFSETQ. The CDR3 extends over 13 amino acids. Between the trimmed V and J ends, which lost 6 bases and 10 bases, there was a span of 14 bases.

The chain couples TRBV5-6 to TRBJ2-1, with D possibly being TRBD2 (6 bases). The V gene lost 3 bases and the J gene lost 6 bases, with 16 bases spanning the gap. Per germline, CDR1 SGHDT and CDR2 YYEEEE. CDR3 size: 15 residues. The CDR3 here is CASSSRLALLNEQFF. The CDR3 nucleotides read TGTGCCAGCAGCTCCCGGCTAGCGCTCCTCAATGAGCAGTTCTTC.

The rearrangement uses TRBV27 and TRBJ2-7, with TRBD1 identical over 7 bases. This CDR3 comprises 17 residues. With 3 bases clipped from V and 1 base from J, the junction kept 12 bases outside the gene matches. Germline V CDR1 and CDR2: MNHEY, SMNVEV (reference sequence). The CDR3 bases are TGTGCCAGCAGTTTGACAGGGCGCCCCGTCACTTCCTACGAGCAGTACTTC. As protein: CASSLTGRPVTSYEQYF.

V is TRBV4-1 and J is TRBJ2-3; 12 bases match TRBD2. Trimming took 4 bases from V and 7 from J; bases not matched to a gene: 9. There are 16 residues in the CDR3. CDR1 is MGHRA, CDR2 YSYEKL, per germline. The CDR3 DNA is TGCGCCAGCAGCCTCCTAGGACTAGCGGGACCCAATACGCAGTATTTT. Translated: CASSLLGLAGPNTQYF.

There are a few counts of this clonotype. V usage is TRBV7-3 and J usage is TRBJ1-4, with TRBD1 matching over 10 bases. The germline V gene has CDR1 SGHTA and CDR2 FQGTGA. V gave up 5 bases and J gave up 8 bases; unmatched junction bases: 8. The CDR3 totals 15 residues. CDR3 protein: CASSPRDRGREKLFF. The CDR3 DNA sequence: TGTGCCAGCAGCCCTAGGGACAGGGGTCGAGAAAAACTGTTTTTT. The full variable domain, completed using reference TRBV7-3 and TRBJ1-4, is GAGVSQTPSNKVTEKGKYVELRCDPISGHTALYWYRQSLGQGPEFLIYFQGTGAADDSGLPNDRFFAVRPEGSVSTLKIQRTERGDSAVYLCASSPRDRGREKLFFGSGTQLSVL.

This clonotype has just a few counts. The genes are TRBV20-1 and TRBJ2-1; D not resolved. The CDR3 runs 10 residues. V shed 6 bases and J shed 9 bases, with 9 bases lying between them. The V gene's germline CDR1 is DFQATT and CDR2 SNEGSKA (reference sequence). In DNA, the CDR3 is TGCAGTGCCCCCCAGGTTGAGCAGTTCTTC. Its protein product is CSAPQVEQFF.

This clonotype appeared once. The chain is built from TRBV19 and TRBJ2-3; the D gene is possibly TRBD1 (5 bases). Germline values: CDR1 LNHDA, CDR2 SQIVND (reference sequence). The CDR3 covers 14 residues. V lost 3 bases and J 3 bases, leaving 10 bases between the germline ends. This CDR3 is CASSIRQGTDTQYF. The CDR3 coding sequence is TGTGCCAGTAGTATCCGGCAGGGAACAGATACGCAGTATTTT.

This clonotype came up a few times. The chain couples TRBV12-5 to TRBJ2-4; D not resolved. CDR3 length: 13 residues. V dropped 1 base and J dropped 0 bases, with 1 base sitting between them. Germline assignment: CDR1 LGHNT and CDR2 FRNRAP. The CDR3 bases are TGTGCTAGTGGTTTGGAAGCCAAAAACATTCAGTACTTC. This gives the protein CASGLEAKNIQYF.

This clonotype was observed a handful of times. The gene calls are TRBV6-2 or TRBV6-3 and TRBJ2-2; a possible D gene is TRBD1 (5 bases). This CDR3 region has 17 residues. Trimming pared 7 bases from V and 5 bases from J, leaving 23 bases between. CDR1 is MNHEY and CDR2 is SVGEGT in the germline V gene. CDR3 nucleotide sequence: TGTGCCAGCAACCCACTGGGGCCAGGAGTAATGACCGGGGAGCTGTTTTTT. This translates into CASNPLGPGVMTGELFF.

This clonotype has only a few counts. This chain links TRBV7-9 with TRBJ1-2; 11 nucleotides align to TRBD1. CDR3 length: 15 amino acids. The V gene's germline CDR1 is SEHNR and CDR2 FQNEAQ (reference sequence). V shed 4 bases and J 4 bases; nucleotides not matched to a gene: 5. CDR3 amino acids: CASSYGTGGVYGYTF. CDR3 nucleotides: TGTGCCAGCAGCTACGGGACAGGGGGTGTCTATGGCTACACCTTC.

This clonotype was picked up one time. This chain uses TRBV9 with TRBJ1-2; 7 positions agree with TRBD1. Germline-derived CDR1 and CDR2 are SGDLS and YYNGEE. The junction had 7 bases not matched to a gene; V was cut back by 4 bases and J by 4 bases. The CDR3 loop spans 14 amino acids. The CDR3 bases are TGTGCCAGCAGCCCCCAACAGGGGATCTATGGCTACACCTTC. Protein: CASSPQQGIYGYTF. Together with reference TRBV9 and TRBJ1-2, the CDR3 gives the full variable domain: DSGVTQTPKHLITATGQRVTLRCSPRSGDLSVYWYQQSLDQGLQFLIQYYNGEERAKGNILERFSAQQFPDLHSELNLSSLELGDSALYFCASSPQQGIYGYTFGSGTRLTVV.

The genes are TRBV5-1 and TRBJ2-1; no clear D. This CDR3 is built from 17 residues. V was shortened by 2 bases and J by 0 bases, with 15 bases between the two germline ends. In germline, CDR1 is SGHRS, CDR2 YFSETQ. CDR3 sequence: CASSFHTSQSSYNEQFF. In DNA form, the CDR3 reads TGCGCCAGCAGCTTCCACACCAGTCAGAGCTCCTACAATGAGCAGTTCTTC.

The chain employs TRBV20-1 and TRBJ2-7; 16 bases are a match to TRBD2. The CDR3 extends over 15 amino acids. The V segment lost 6 bases and the J segment 0 bases; nucleotides outside the gene matches: 2. Germline values: CDR1 DFQATT, CDR2 SNEGSKA (reference sequence). This CDR3 reads CSAGTSGGASYEQYF. CDR3 bases: TGCAGTGCGGGGACTAGCGGGGGGGCCTCCTACGAGCAGTACTTC.

The rearrangement links TRBV3-1 to TRBJ2-3; a possible D gene is TRBD2 (6 bases). This CDR3 has 15 amino acids. V gave up 0 bases and J gave up 6 bases, with 13 bases separating them. Per germline, CDR1 LGHDT and CDR2 YNNKEL (reference sequence). The CDR3 DNA is TGTGCCAGCAGCCAAGATGCGGGGTCCGGGGATACGCAGTATTTT. Translating gives CASSQDAGSGDTQYF.

The rearrangement links TRBV4-1 to TRBJ1-1; the D is unclear. There are 14 residues in the CDR3. V was pared by 0 bases and J by 9 bases, with 14 bases between. CDR1 is MGHRA and CDR2 is YSYEKL in the germline V gene. The CDR3 protein is CASSQDGQSYKAFF. The CDR3 DNA reads TGCGCCAGCAGCCAAGATGGGCAGTCCTATAAAGCTTTCTTT.

This clonotype was detected only a few times. The chain uses TRBV4-1 and TRBJ2-5; 14 bases are a match to TRBD2. With V trimmed by 2 bases and J by 2 bases, 4 bases remained unmatched. The length of the CDR3 is 17 residues. The germline CDR1 and CDR2 sequences are MGHRA and YSYEKL. CDR3 amino acids: CASSQRTSGGTQETQYF. CDR3 nucleotides: TGCGCCAGCAGCCAACGGACTAGCGGGGGGACTCAAGAGACCCAGTACTTC.

This clonotype came up a few times. V and J are TRBV14 and TRBJ2-4; 7 nucleotides align to TRBD2. CDR1 and CDR2 from the germline V gene are SGHDN and FVKESK. J gave up 2 bases and V 4 bases, and 14 bases lay outside the gene matches. The CDR3 has 18 amino acids. The CDR3 region is CASSPAMNWGGTKNIQYF. Here the CDR3 DNA reads TGTGCCAGCAGCCCGGCTATGAATTGGGGGGGAACCAAAAACATTCAGTACTTC.

This clonotype was seen a few times. The chain has TRBV4-3 and TRBJ2-6; D gene unclear. Germline CDR1 reads LGHNA; CDR2 reads YSLEER. V lost 0 bases and J lost 11, with 5 bases in between. The CDR3 has 12 amino acids. In nucleotides, the CDR3 is TGCGCCAGCAGCCAAGATTGGGACGTCCTGACTTTC. Translating gives CASSQDWDVLTF.

The table lists this clonotype with a count of one. The rearrangement links TRBV10-3 to TRBJ2-3; D is uncertain. CDR3 length: 11 residues. V was pared by 6 bases and J by 5 bases, with 6 bases between. Germline CDR1 reads ENHRY; CDR2 reads SYGVKD. CDR3 in DNA: TGTGCCATCAGCCTAGAAGATACGCAGTATTTT. This gives the protein CAISLEDTQYF.

The chain employs TRBV6-1 and TRBJ1-6; D perhaps matches TRBD1 (6 bases). Germline CDR1 reads MNHNS; CDR2 reads SASEGT. CDR3 length equals 15 residues. V shed 7 bases and J shed 11 bases, with 21 bases lying between them. The CDR3, as DNA: TGTGCCAGCACCCTACAGGGTTACGGTCGGACACCCCTCCACTTT. Amino acid sequence: CASTLQGYGRTPLHF.

J is TRBJ1-2 and V is TRBV5-1, with TRBD1 matching 9 bases. The CDR3 consists of 15 residues. The trim removed 0 bases at V and 8 bases at J, leaving 8 bases unmatched. Germline V gene data show CDR1 as SGHRS and CDR2 as YFSETQ. This chain's CDR3 is CASSLGQQGAEGYTF. The CDR3 DNA is TGCGCCAGCAGCTTGGGACAACAGGGGGCGGAAGGCTACACCTTC.

This chain links TRBV28 with TRBJ2-4; possibly TRBD2 for D (6 bases). With 8 bases removed from V and 2 bases from J, the gap between germline ends came to 10 bases. The CDR3 consists of 13 residues. Looked up from germline, CDR1 is MDHEN and CDR2 is SYDVKM. CDR3 nucleotides: TGTGCCAGCGTTGGGAGGACCAAAAACATTCAGTACTTC. It translates to CASVGRTKNIQYF. The whole variable domain, remainder taken from reference TRBV28 and TRBJ2-4, is DVKVTQSSRYLVKRTGEKVFLECVQDMDHENMFWYRQDPGLGLRLIYFSYDVKMKEKGDIPEGYSVSREKKERFSLILESASTNQTSMYLCASVGRTKNIQYFGAGTRLSVL.

The table lists this clonotype with a few counts. The chain couples TRBV5-1 to TRBJ1-2; no definite D call. Germline V CDR1 and CDR2: SGHRS, YFSETQ. Trimming took 0 bases from V and 4 from J, leaving 13 bases between them. The CDR3 consists of 15 residues. DNA of the CDR3: TGCGCCAGCAGCTTGGAAGGCGCAGCGATCTATGGCTACACCTTC. Translated: CASSLEGAAIYGYTF.

J is TRBJ2-2 and V is TRBV12-3 or TRBV12-4, with 7 bases fitting TRBD1. CDR3 length: 14 amino acids. V shed 7 bases, J shed 7 bases, and the junction held 9 bases outside the gene matches. The CDR3 sequence: CASKDRERDGELFF. The DNA of the CDR3 is TGTGCCAGCAAAGACAGGGAGAGGGACGGGGAGCTGTTTTTT.